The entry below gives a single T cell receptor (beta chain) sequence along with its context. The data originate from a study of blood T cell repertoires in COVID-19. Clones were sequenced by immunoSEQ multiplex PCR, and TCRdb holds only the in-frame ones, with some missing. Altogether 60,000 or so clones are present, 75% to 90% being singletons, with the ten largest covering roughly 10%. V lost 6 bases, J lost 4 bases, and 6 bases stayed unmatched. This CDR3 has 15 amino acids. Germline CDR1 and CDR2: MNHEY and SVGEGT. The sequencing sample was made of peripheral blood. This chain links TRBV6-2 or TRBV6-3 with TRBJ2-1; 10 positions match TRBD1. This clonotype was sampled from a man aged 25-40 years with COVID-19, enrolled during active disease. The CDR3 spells CASSKDRGAYNEQFF. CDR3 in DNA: TGTGCCAGCAGCAAGGACAGGGGGGCGTACAATGAGCAGTTCTTC.